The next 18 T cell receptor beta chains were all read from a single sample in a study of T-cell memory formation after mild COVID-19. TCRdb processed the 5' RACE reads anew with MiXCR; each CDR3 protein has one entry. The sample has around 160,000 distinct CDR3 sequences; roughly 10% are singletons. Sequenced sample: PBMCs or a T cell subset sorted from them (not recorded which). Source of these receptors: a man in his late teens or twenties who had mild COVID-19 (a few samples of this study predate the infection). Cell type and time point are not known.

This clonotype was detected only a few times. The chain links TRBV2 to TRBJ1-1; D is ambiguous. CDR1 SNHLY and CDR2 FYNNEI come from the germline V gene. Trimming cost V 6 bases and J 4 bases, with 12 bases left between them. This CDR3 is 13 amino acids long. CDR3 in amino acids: CASRDTGFTEAFF. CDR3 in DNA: TGTGCCAGCAGAGACACCGGCTTCACTGAAGCTTTCTTT.

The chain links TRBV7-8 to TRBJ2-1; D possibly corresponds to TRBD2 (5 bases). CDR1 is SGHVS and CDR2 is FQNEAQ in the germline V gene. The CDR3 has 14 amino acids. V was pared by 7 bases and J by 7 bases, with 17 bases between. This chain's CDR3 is CASNDYLPKNEQFF. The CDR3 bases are TGTGCCAGCAACGACTACCTCCCTAAGAATGAGCAGTTCTTC.

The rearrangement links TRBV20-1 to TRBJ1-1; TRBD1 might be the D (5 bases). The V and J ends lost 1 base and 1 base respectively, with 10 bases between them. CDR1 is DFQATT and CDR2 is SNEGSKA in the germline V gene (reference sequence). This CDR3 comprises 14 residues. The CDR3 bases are TGCAGTGCTAGAGTGGGGGTGAGGAACACTGAAGCTTTCTTT. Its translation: CSARVGVRNTEAFF.

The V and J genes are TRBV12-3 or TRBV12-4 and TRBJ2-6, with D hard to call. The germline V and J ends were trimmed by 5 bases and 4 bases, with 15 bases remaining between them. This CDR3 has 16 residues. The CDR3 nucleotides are TGTGCCAGCAGTCCCCCCGGGCTCACCGGGGCCAACGTCCTGACTTTC. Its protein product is CASSPPGLTGANVLTF.

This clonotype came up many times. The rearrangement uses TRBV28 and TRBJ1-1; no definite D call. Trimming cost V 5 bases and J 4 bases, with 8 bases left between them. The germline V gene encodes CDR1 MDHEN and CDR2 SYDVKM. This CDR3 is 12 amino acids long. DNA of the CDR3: TGTGCCAGCAGTGGAACCCTCACTGAAGCTTTCTTT. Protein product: CASSGTLTEAFF.

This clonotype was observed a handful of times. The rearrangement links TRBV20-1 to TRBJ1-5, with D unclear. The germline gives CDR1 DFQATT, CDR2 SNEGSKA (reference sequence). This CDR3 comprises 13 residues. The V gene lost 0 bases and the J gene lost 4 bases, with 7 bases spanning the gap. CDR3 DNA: TGCAGTGCTAGAGAGGGTCCGAATCAGCCCCAGCATTTT. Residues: CSAREGPNQPQHF.

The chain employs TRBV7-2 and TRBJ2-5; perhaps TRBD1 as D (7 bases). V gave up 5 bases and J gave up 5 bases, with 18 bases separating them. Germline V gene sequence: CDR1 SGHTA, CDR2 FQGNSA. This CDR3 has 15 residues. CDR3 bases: TGTGCCAGCAGCGCCAACAGGGGAGGTTGGGAGACCCAGTACTTC. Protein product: CASSANRGGWETQYF.

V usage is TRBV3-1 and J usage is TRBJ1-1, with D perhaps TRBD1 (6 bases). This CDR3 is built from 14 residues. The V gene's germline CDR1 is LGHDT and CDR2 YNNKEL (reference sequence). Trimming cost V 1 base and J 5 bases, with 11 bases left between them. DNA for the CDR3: TGTGCCAGCAGCCAAGTAGGGGGATCTACTGAAGCTTTCTTT. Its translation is CASSQVGGSTEAFF.

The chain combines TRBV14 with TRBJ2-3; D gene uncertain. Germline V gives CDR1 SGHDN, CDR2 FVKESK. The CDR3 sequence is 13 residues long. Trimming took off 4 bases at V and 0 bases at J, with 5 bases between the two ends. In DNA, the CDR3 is TGTGCCAGCAGCCGACAAAGCACAGATACGCAGTATTTT. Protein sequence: CASSRQSTDTQYF.

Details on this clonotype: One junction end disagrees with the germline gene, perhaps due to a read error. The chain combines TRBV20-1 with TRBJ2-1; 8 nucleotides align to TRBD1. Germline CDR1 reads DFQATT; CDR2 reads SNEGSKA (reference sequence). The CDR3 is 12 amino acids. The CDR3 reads CSARRQGYEQLF. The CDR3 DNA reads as TGCAGTGCTAGACGACAGGGGTATGAGCAGCTCTTC.

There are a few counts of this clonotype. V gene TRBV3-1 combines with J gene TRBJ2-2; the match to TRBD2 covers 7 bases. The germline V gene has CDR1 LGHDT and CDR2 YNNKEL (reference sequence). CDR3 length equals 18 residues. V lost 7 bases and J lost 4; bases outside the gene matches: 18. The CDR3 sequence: CASNRLPGRGAGTGELFF. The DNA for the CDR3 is TGTGCCAGCAACCGCCTGCCTGGGAGGGGCGCGGGCACCGGGGAGCTGTTTTTT.

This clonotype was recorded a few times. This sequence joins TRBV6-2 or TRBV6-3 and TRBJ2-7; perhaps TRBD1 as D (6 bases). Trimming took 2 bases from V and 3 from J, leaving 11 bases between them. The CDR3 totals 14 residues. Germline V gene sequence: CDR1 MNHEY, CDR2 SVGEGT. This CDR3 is CASSYQGPLYEQYV. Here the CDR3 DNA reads TGTGCCAGCAGTTACCAGGGGCCCCTCTACGAGCAGTACGTC.

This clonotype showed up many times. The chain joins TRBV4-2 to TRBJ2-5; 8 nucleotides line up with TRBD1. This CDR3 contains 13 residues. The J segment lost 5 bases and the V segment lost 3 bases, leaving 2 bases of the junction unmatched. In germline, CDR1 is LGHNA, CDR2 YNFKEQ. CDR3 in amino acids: CASSHRQGETQYF. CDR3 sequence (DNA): TGTGCCAGCAGCCACCGACAGGGGGAGACCCAGTACTTC.

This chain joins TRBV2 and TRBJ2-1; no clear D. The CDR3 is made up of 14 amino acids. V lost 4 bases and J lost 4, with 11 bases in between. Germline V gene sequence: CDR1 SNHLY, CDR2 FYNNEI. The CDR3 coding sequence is TGTGCCAGCAGTGCCGACAACCATTACAATGAGCAGTTCTTC. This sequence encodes CASSADNHYNEQFF.

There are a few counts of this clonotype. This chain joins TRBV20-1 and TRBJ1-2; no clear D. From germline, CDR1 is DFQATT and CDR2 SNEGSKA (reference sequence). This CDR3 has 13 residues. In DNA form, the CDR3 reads TGCACCTTCCTGGCTCAAGGAAAAAATGGCTACACCTTC. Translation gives CTFLAQGKNGYTF.

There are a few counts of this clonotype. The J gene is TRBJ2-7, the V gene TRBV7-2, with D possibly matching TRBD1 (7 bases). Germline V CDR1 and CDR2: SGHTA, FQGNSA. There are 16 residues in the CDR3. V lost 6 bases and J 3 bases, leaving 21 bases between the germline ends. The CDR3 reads CASSPGAGQRFYEQYF. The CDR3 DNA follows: TGTGCCAGCAGTCCAGGGGCGGGACAGAGATTCTACGAGCAGTACTTC.

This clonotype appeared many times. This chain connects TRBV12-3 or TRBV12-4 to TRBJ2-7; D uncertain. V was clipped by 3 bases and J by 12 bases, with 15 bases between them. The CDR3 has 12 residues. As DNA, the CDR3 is TGTGCCAGCAGTTTTAGTACGGGTTACACGTACTTC. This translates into CASSFSTGYTYF.

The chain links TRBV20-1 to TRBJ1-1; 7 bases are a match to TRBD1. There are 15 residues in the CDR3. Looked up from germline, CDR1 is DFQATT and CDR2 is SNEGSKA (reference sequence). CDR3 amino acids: CSALRGGTVNTEAFF. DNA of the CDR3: TGCAGCGCGCTAAGGGGGGGGACAGTGAACACTGAAGCTTTCTTT.